These 6 T cell receptor beta chains were all obtained from the same sample, sequenced in a study of T cell changes during pregnancy in multiple sclerosis. Generated by immunoSEQ multiplex PCR, the TCRdb table keeps only in-frame clones and is missing some. The table lists 50,000 or so clones, 85% to 95% of them singletons. Sample: CD4+ T cells from peripheral blood mononuclear cells, taken in the third trimester of pregnancy. The receptors derive from a female donor with multiple sclerosis, enrolled in a pregnancy study.

V is TRBV5-1 and J is TRBJ1-1; D not certain. Germline CDR1 SGHRS, CDR2 YFSETQ. Trimming cost V 4 bases and J 3 bases, with 13 bases left between them. This CDR3 is built from 14 residues. The CDR3 sequence is CASSLQTRDTEAFF. The CDR3, as DNA: TGCGCCAGCAGCCTGCAGACTAGGGACACTGAAGCTTTCTTT.

The chain combines TRBV6-5 with TRBJ2-5; weak D call: TRBD1 (6 bases). The germline V gene encodes CDR1 MNHEY and CDR2 SVGAGI. The CDR3 contains 13 residues. V gave up 2 bases and J gave up 5 bases, with 9 bases separating them. The CDR3 loop reads CASSYGGRETQYF. As DNA, the CDR3 is TGTGCCAGCAGTTACGGGGGCCGCGAGACCCAGTACTTC.

The chain carries TRBV2 and TRBJ1-1; 9 bases fit TRBD1. Germline V gene lookup returns CDR1 SNHLY and CDR2 FYNNEI. The CDR3 loop spans 15 amino acids. V shed 3 bases, J shed 0 bases, and the junction held 2 bases outside the gene matches. CDR3 residues: CASSDDRGVNTEAFF. CDR3 nucleotide sequence: TGTGCCAGCAGTGATGACAGGGGGGTGAACACTGAAGCTTTCTTT. Full variable domain (outside the CDR3, taken from reference TRBV2 and TRBJ1-1): EPEVTQTPSHQVTQMGQEVILRCVPISNHLYFYWYRQILGQKVEFLVSFYNNEISEKSEIFDDQFSVERPDGSNFTLKIRSTKLEDSAMYFCASSDDRGVNTEAFFGQGTRLTVV.

This sequence joins TRBV5-5 and TRBJ2-7, with TRBD1 as a possible D gene (5 bases). Germline V CDR1 and CDR2: SGHKS, YYEKEE (reference sequence). V was shortened by 5 bases and J by 0 bases, with 15 bases between the two germline ends. The CDR3 covers 15 residues. CDR3 bases: TGTGCCAGCAGACCAGGACACCGGACCTCCTACGAGCAGTACTTC. Encoded protein: CASRPGHRTSYEQYF. Full variable domain (rest looked up from reference TRBV5-5 and TRBJ2-7): DAGVTQSPTHLIKTRGQQVTLRCSPISGHKSVSWYQQVLGQGPQFIFQYYEKEERGRGNFPDRFSARQFPNYSSELNVNALLLGDSALYLCASRPGHRTSYEQYFGPGTRLTVT.

This chain links TRBV30 with TRBJ1-5; D possibly corresponds to TRBD1 (6 bases). Trimming took off 5 bases at V and 7 bases at J, with 15 bases between the two ends. The CDR3 has 13 residues. CDR1 GTSNPN and CDR2 SVGIG come from the germline V gene (reference sequence). CDR3 in DNA: TGTGCCTGGGACGAGGGGGGGCGGCAGCCCCAGCATTTT. Encoded protein: CAWDEGGRQPQHF.

This clone was counted only a few times. The rearrangement uses TRBV7-9 and TRBJ1-1, with 7 bases matching TRBD1. The CDR3 length is 14 residues. V dropped 7 bases and J dropped 5; count of bases not matched to a gene: 10. Germline CDR1 reads SEHNR; CDR2 reads FQNEAQ (reference sequence). The CDR3 DNA is TGTGCCAGCACCGCTACAGGGGTGCAAACTGAAGCTTTCTTT. Encoded protein: CASTATGVQTEAFF.